This T cell receptor (beta chain) stems from a study of T cell responses to AZD1222 COVID-19 vaccine (dated by TCRdb to the early 2020s). Regarding the research as a whole: AZD1222 recipients given second doses at about 4 weeks or at about 12 weeks were pooled, since spike-specific TCR depth and breadth were not found to differ between the two schedules. A total of 230 or so trial participants underwent TCR sequencing, of whom roughly 210 received two doses of AZD1222 and about 25 received two doses of the MenACWY control vaccine. Enrollment into the trials was organized by age into subgroups of 18-55, 56-69 and 70-plus years, and those subgroups contained approximately 150, 30 and 60 TCR-sequenced participants, respectively.

The CDR3 regions of human TCRbeta chains were analyzed by immunosequencing. The original methods were these. TCRs in the repertoires were compared against a reference library of SARS-CoV-2-specific TCRs that had been generated with the MIRA antigen-specificity platform. Breadth was defined as the fraction of unique TCRs that were SARS-CoV-2-associated. Depth was defined as the fraction of total T cells that were SARS-CoV-2-associated. Using the MIRA data, each spike-specific TCR was mapped to the spike region that the TCR reacts to and placed in a CD4 or CD8 class. Log10-transformed breadth and depth values were compared by one-way ANOVA with Sidak's multiple comparisons tests. In its TCRdb copy, this immuneACCESS table keeps in-frame sequences only and misses some clones. Where compared with another copy, unresolved V genes explain less than half of these, and the others have no known cause. The DNA was the basis for D and trimming; V, J and clone size are from that table. The sample table shows 80,000 or so clones, and around four fifths are seen once. Together, the top ten hold 2.9% of the sample.

Turning to this clone: Its binding antigen is unknown. Base-call qualities are not available, and no considerably larger clone is one nucleotide away.

V lost 6 bases and J lost 6 bases; the stretch between them is 24 bases long. The germline V gene (reference sequence) sets CDR1 to MNHEY and CDR2 to SMNVEV. The CDR3 numbers 18 residues from cysteine through phenylalanine. Left in the record is the CDR3 DNA by itself, 54 bases read in frame from the first base. Study-wide findings and limitations: Nearly half of unique spike-specific TCRs reportedly recognized epitopes outside regions mutated in the B.1.351 and B.1.1.7 variants. Only five or six AZD1222 recipients were SARS-CoV-2 seropositive at baseline, limiting conclusions about previously exposed vaccinees. Because no samples from the day 14 peak response were available, repertoires could be characterized only after the peak T cell response. CD4 TCRs associated with the vaccine covered the entire spike protein, and the dominant responses were in regions 160-218 and 743-854. A significant rise in spike-specific TCR breadth and depth was observed after two AZD1222 doses relative to day 0 and relative to MenACWY recipients. Participants were mostly white British, with more females than males. The authors suggested clonal diversity may have been underestimated. The 56-69-year group was small, and its depth increase did not reach significance, likely because of low power.

Per the publication, the time point label means: baseline before first vaccination. The vaccinee samples were drawn from two UK trials, COV001 and COV002, one of which was a single-blind randomized controlled phase 2/3 trial testing AZD1222 (ChAdOx1 nCoV-19) in healthy adults. For TCRbeta chain sequencing, PBMC samples from trial participants were taken at day 0 and at day 28 after the second dose. The receptor comes from an adult in good health. The rearrangement combines TRBV27 with TRBJ1-6; a tentative D match to TRBD1 spans 6 bases. This material consisted of peripheral blood, taken on day 0 of AZD1222 vaccination. CDR3 protein: CASSPLMGAPGSNSPLHF. The DNA reads as follows: TGTGCCAGCAGCCCCCTCATGGGGGCCCCAGGGAGTAATTCACCCCTCCACTTT.